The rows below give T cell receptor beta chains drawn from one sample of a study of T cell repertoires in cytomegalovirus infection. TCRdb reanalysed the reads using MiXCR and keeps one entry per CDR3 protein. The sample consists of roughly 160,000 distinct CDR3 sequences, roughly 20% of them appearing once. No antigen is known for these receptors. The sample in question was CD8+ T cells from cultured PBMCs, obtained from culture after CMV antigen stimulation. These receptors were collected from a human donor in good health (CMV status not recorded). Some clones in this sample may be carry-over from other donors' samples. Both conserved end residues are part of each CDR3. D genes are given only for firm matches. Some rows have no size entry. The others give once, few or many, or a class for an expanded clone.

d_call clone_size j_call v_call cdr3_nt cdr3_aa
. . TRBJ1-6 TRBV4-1 TGCGCCAGCAGCCAAGAAGGCAGGCAAAATTCACCCCTCCACTTT CASSQEGRQNSPLHF
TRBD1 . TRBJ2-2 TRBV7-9 TGTGCCAGCAGTTCGAAGACAGGGGGGAACGGGGAGCTGTTTTTT CASSSKTGGNGELFF
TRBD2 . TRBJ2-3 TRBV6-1 TGTGCCAGCAGTCCGCCGTCTAGCGGGGGCACAGATACGCAGTATTTT CASSPPSSGGTDTQYF
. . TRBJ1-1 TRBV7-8 TGTGCCAGCAGCCCCCGCGGGCCCGAGAACACTGAAGCTTTCTTT CASSPRGPENTEAFF
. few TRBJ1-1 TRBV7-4 TGTGCCAGCACCCAGGGGACTGAAGCTTTCTTT CASTQGTEAFF
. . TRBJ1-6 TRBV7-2 TGTGCCAGCAGCTTAGAGGTGACAGATAATTCACCCCTCCACTTT CASSLEVTDNSPLHF
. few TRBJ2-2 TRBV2 TGTGCCAGCAGTGAACTCCGCAGGGGTGCGAACACCGGGGAGCTGTTTTTT CASSELRRGANTGELFF
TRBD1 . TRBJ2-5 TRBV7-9 TGTGCCAGCAGCGACCGGGACAGATACCAAGAGACCCAGTACTTC CASSDRDRYQETQYF
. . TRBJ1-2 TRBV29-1 TGCAGCGTTGAAGGACGGGCACTTCGACCGACGAGCTATGGCTACACCTTC CSVEGRALRPTSYGYTF
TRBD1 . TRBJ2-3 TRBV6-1 TGTGCCAGCAGCGACCGACCGGGACAGGGAAGCCCTAGCACAGATACGCAGTATTTT CASSDRPGQGSPSTDTQYF
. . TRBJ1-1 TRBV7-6 TGTGCCAGCAGCTTAGCGTTGGATTCCAAAAACAGGAAGGCTGAAGCTTTCTTT CASSLALDSKNRKAEAFF
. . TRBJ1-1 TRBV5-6 TGTGCCAGCAGCTTGGGTTGGGAAAGCAACACTGAAGCTTTCTTT CASSLGWESNTEAFF
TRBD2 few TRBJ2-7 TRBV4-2 TGTGCCAGCAGCCAAGGTTTAGCGGGGGTTTACGAGCAGTACTTC CASSQGLAGVYEQYF